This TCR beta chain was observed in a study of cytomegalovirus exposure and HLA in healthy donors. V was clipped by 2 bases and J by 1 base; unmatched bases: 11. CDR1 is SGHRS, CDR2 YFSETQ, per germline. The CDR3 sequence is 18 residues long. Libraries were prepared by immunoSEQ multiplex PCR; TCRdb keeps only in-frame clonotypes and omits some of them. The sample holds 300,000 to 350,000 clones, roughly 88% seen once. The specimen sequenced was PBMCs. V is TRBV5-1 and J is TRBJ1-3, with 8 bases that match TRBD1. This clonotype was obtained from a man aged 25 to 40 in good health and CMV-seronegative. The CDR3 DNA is TGCGCCAGCAGCTTCACCGGACAGGGATCAATTTCTGGAAACACCATATATTTT. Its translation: CASSFTGQGSISGNTIYF.